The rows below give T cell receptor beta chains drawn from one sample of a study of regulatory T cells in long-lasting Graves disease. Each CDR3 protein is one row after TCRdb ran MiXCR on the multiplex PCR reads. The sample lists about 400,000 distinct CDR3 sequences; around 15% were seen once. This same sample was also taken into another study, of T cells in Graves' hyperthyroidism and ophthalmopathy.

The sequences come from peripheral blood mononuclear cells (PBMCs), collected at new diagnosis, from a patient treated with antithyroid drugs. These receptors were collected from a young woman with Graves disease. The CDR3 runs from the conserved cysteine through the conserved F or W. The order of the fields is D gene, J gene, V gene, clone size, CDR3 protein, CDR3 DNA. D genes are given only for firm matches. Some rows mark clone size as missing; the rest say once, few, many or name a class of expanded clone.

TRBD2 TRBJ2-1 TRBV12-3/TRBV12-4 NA CASSRAGAHNEQFF TGTGCCAGCAGTCGAGCGGGAGCCCACAATGAGCAGTTCTTC
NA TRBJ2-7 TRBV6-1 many CASSAQSGPSSYEQYF TGTGCCAGCAGTGCTCAAAGCGGACCCTCATCCTACGAGCAGTACTTC
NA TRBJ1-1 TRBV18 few CASSPSPNTEAFF TGTGCCAGCTCACCAAGCCCGAACACTGAGGCTTTCTTT
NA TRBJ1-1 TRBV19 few CASSYHRMNTEAFF TGTGCCAGTAGTTATCACAGGATGAACACTGAAGCTTTCTTT
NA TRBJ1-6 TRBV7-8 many CASSLRHTGNSPLHF TGTGCCAGCAGCTTAAGGCATACAGGAAATTCACCCCTCCACTTT
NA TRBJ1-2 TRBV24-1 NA CATSDRAPGGSGYTF TGTGCCACCAGTGACCGAGCTCCCGGCGGTTCTGGCTACACCTTC
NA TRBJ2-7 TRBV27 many CASSYSLIGMEQYF TGTGCCAGCAGTTACTCACTGATCGGTATGGAGCAGTACTTC
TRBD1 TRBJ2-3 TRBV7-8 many CASSLGGLYTDTQYF TGTGCCAGCAGCCTAGGGGGCCTTTACACAGATACGCAGTATTTT
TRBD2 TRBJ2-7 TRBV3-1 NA CASSQGGLAGGYPYEQYF TGTGCCAGCAGCCAAGGGGGACTAGCGGGAGGATACCCCTACGAGCAGTACTTC
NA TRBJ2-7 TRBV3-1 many CASSQSGSPSGQYF TGTGCCAGCAGCCAATCCGGGAGCCCCTCGGGGCAGTACTTC
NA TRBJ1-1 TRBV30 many CAWSEGEDSEAFF TGTGCCTGGAGCGAAGGGGAGGACAGTGAAGCTTTCTTT
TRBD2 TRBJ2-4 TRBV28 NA CASSDWGSGGGAKNIRYF TGTGCCAGCAGTGACTGGGGGAGCGGGGGAGGAGCCAAAAACATTCGGTACTTC
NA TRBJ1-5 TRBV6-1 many CASRDISSNQPQHF TGTGCCAGCAGGGACATCTCTAGCAATCAGCCCCAGCATTTT
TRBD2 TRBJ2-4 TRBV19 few CASSIVRLALTKNIQYF TGTGCCAGTAGTATAGTACGACTAGCTTTGACCAAAAACATTCAGTACTTC
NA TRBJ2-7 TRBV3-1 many CASSFSRGYEQYF TGTGCCAGCAGCTTTAGCAGGGGTTACGAGCAGTACTTC
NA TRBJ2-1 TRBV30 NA CASSYGIRSYNEQFF TGTGCCAGCAGCTACGGAATAAGGTCCTACAATGAGCAGTTCTTC
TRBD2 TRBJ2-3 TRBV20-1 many CSANNPWASGHTDTQYF TGCAGTGCGAACAACCCCTGGGCTAGCGGCCACACAGATACGCAGTATTTT
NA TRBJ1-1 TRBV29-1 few CSVRTGLNTEAFF TGCAGCGTTCGGACGGGACTGAACACTGAAGCTTTCTTT
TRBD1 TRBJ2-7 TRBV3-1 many CASSQPGQGFYEQYF TGTGCCAGCAGCCAACCGGGACAGGGCTTCTACGAGCAGTACTTC
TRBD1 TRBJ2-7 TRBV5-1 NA CASSFLLGTDSYEQYF TGCGCCAGCAGCTTCCTCTTGGGGACAGACTCCTACGAGCAGTACTTC
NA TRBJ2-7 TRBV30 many CAWSPLTFPYEQYF TGTGCCTGGAGTCCTCTTACCTTCCCCTACGAGCAGTACTTC
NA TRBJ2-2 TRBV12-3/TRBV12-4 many CASSLAIGGNTGELFF TGTGCCAGCAGTTTAGCGATAGGGGGGAACACCGGGGAGCTGTTTTTT
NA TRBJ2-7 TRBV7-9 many CASSADNEQYF TGTGCCAGCAGCGCCGACAACGAGCAGTACTTC
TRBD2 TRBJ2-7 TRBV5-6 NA CASSLTAGELNEQHF TGTGCCAGCAGCCTGACAGCGGGAGAACTTAACGAGCAGCACTTC
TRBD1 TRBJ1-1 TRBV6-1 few CASKRQGESQAFF TGTGCCAGCAAGAGACAGGGGGAATCACAAGCTTTCTTT
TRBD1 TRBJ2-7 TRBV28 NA CASRGTALGYEQYF TGTGCCAGCCGAGGGACAGCCCTCGGCTACGAGCAGTACTTC
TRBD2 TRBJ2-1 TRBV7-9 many CASSSGRRESVSYNEQFF TGTGCCAGCAGCTCGGGACGGCGGGAGTCTGTCTCCTACAATGAGCAGTTCTTC
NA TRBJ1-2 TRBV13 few CASSWGTSGGYGYTF TGTGCCAGCAGCTGGGGGACTTCTGGCGGTTATGGCTACACCTTC
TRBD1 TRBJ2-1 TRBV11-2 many CASTSTGLGEQFF TGTGCCAGCACCTCGACAGGGCTCGGTGAGCAGTTCTTC
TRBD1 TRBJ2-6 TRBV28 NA CASSFEGAGANVLTF TGTGCCAGCAGTTTTGAGGGGGCCGGGGCCAACGTCCTGACTTTC
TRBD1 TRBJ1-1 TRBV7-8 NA CASSLGDRSNTEAFF TGTGCCAGCAGCTTAGGGGACAGGTCGAACACTGAAGCTTTCTTT
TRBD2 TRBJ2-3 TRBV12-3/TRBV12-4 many CASSLYGAGVTDTQYF TGTGCCAGCAGTTTATACGGAGCGGGGGTAACAGATACGCAGTATTTT
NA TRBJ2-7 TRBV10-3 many CAISESRAYEQYF TGTGCCATCAGTGAGTCGCGGGCCTACGAGCAGTACTTC
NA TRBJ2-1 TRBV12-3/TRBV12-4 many CASSRNYNEQFF TGTGCCAGCAGTAGAAACTACAATGAGCAGTTCTTC
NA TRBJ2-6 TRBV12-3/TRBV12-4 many CASSLPQGRANVLTF TGTGCCAGCAGTTTACCCCAGGGCCGGGCCAACGTCCTGACTTTC
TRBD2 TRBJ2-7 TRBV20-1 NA CSARSGGAQEQYF TGCAGTGCTCGTAGCGGGGGGGCGCAAGAGCAGTACTTC
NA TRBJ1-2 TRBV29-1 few CSVESSNTYGYTF TGCAGCGTTGAGAGTAGTAATACCTATGGCTACACCTTC
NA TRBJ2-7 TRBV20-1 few CSARGLKAYEQYF TGCAGTGCTAGAGGGCTCAAAGCCTACGAGCAGTACTTC
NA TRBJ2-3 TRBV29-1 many CSVDSGTDTQYF TGCAGCGTTGACTCAGGGACAGATACGCAGTATTTT
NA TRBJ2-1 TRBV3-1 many CASSQDGVYNEQFF TGTGCCAGCAGCCAAGATGGAGTTTACAATGAGCAGTTCTTC
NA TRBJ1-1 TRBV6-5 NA CASSCTTEAFF TGTGCCAGCAGTTGCACCACTGAAGCTTTCTTT
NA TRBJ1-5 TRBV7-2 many CASSLDGPRGQPQHF TGTGCCAGCAGCTTAGACGGACCTAGGGGCCAGCCCCAGCATTTT
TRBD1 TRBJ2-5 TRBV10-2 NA CASTGTGGVETQYF TGCGCCAGCACCGGGACAGGGGGCGTAGAGACCCAGTACTTC
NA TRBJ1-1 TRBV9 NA CASSAGPGGTEAFF TGTGCCAGCAGCGCGGGGCCCGGGGGCACTGAAGCTTTCTTT
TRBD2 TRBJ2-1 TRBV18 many CASSLPRTSGGLNEQFF TGTGCCAGCTCACTCCCCCGGACTAGCGGGGGGTTGAATGAGCAGTTCTTC
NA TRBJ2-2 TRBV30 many CAWSASRGRELFF TGTGCCTGGAGTGCGTCAAGGGGTAGGGAGCTGTTTTTT
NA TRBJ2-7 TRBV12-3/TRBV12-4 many CASSLIGRTYEQYF TGTGCCAGCAGTTTAATCGGCAGAACCTACGAGCAGTACTTC
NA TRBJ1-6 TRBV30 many CAWSTTGSNSPLHF TGTGCCTGGAGTACGACAGGAAGCAATTCACCCCTCCACTTT
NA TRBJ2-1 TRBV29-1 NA CSVEKGRYNEQFF TGCAGCGTCGAAAAGGGGCGATACAATGAGCAGTTCTTC